A single sample gave rise to the 20 T cell receptor beta chains below, sequenced in a study of cytomegalovirus exposure and HLA in healthy donors. The PCR ran on 60 Vbeta and 13 Jbeta primers. The protocol was immunoSEQ multiplex PCR, while the TCRdb copy is restricted to in-frame clones and leaves out a portion. Counted here are 120,000 or so clones, 83% occurring once; the ten biggest clones make up approximately 3.6%. Source material: PBMCs. Every receptor here comes from a woman in her forties in good health and CMV-seropositive.

This clone was seen only once. The rearrangement joins TRBV9 to TRBJ1-6, with 8 bases identical to TRBD1. Germline V gives CDR1 SGDLS, CDR2 YYNGEE. The CDR3 extends over 12 amino acids. Here the CDR3 DNA reads TGTGTTAACAGGGGGATTAATTCACCCCTCCACTTT. It yields the protein CVNRGINSPLHF.

CDR3 coding DNA: TGTGCCAGCAGTACCCCATTCCGGGACAGGGAGGCCCCCTATGGCTACACCTTC. Translated: CASSTPFRDREAPYGYTF. V gene TRBV28 combines with J gene TRBJ1-2; 9 positions match TRBD1. The CDR3 is 18 amino acids. CDR1 is MDHEN, CDR2 SYDVKM, per germline. The J segment lost 4 bases and the V segment lost 5 bases, leaving 17 bases of the junction unmatched.

This chain joins TRBV27 and TRBJ2-3; D is unclear. The germline CDR1 and CDR2 sequences are MNHEY and SMNVEV (reference sequence). The ends were cut back, 5 bases at V and 2 bases at J, with 11 bases in the middle. The CDR3 has 14 residues. CDR3 coding DNA: TGTGCCAGCAGTAGCCGAGCGTACACAGATACGCAGTATTTT. Translating it yields CASSSRAYTDTQYF.

This chain links TRBV4-3 with TRBJ2-1; 8 bases match TRBD2. Germline loops: CDR1 LGHNA, CDR2 YSLEER. The CDR3 is 17 residues long. V lost 0 bases to trimming and J lost 9 bases; unmatched junction nucleotides: 13. Written as DNA, the CDR3 is TGCGCCAGCAGCCAAGAAATAGGAGAACTAGCGGTGTTTGAGCAGTTCTTC. It translates to CASSQEIGELAVFEQFF.

The chain joins TRBV30 to TRBJ2-7; no reliable D call. CDR1 is GTSNPN, CDR2 SVGIG, per germline (reference sequence). The CDR3 covers 11 residues. Trimming cost V 2 bases and J 3 bases, with 5 bases left between them. CDR3 sequence (DNA): TGTGCCTGGAGTTACAGCTACGAGCAGTACTTC. Translated, it gives CAWSYSYEQYF.

This chain uses TRBV20-1 with TRBJ2-1, with 10 bases identical to TRBD2. V lost 5 bases to trimming and J lost 16 bases; unmatched junction nucleotides: 8. Looked up from germline, CDR1 is DFQATT and CDR2 is SNEGSKA (reference sequence). The CDR3 sequence is 11 residues long. The CDR3 DNA sequence: TGCAGTGCTCAGCCCGGGACTAGCGCCTTCTTC. As protein: CSAQPGTSAFF.

The rearrangement uses TRBV6-6 and TRBJ1-5, with D hard to call. Germline loops: CDR1 MNHNY, CDR2 SVGAGI (reference sequence). Deletions cut 2 bases from V and 9 bases from J, with 20 bases between. The CDR3 runs to 16 residues. CDR3 residues: CASSYRSAEVVAPQHF. The CDR3 region has the DNA TGTGCCAGCAGTTACAGGTCCGCGGAAGTAGTCGCGCCCCAGCATTTT.

V and J are TRBV5-6 and TRBJ2-7, with D unclear. This CDR3 has 15 amino acids. The V end lost 0 bases, the J end lost 3 bases, and 13 bases lay between the germline ends. The germline gives CDR1 SGHDT, CDR2 YYEEEE. CDR3 coding DNA: TGTGCCAGCAGCTTGGGGGCTTTCTCCTACTACGAGCAGTACTTC. As protein: CASSLGAFSYYEQYF.

This clone was seen once. The chain employs TRBV19 and TRBJ2-3, with D possibly matching TRBD1 (5 bases). Germline assignment: CDR1 LNHDA and CDR2 SQIVND (reference sequence). V lost 5 bases, J lost 4 bases, and 10 bases lay in between. CDR3 size: 13 residues. The DNA for the CDR3 is TGTGCCAGTAGTCCCGACAGACCAGATACGCAGTATTTT. Residues: CASSPDRPDTQYF.

J is TRBJ2-7 and V is TRBV18, with D perhaps matching TRBD1 (5 bases). CDR3 length: 14 amino acids. Trimming removed 6 bases at V and 1 base at J, with 13 bases between. The germline V gene has CDR1 KGHSH and CDR2 LQKENI. CDR3 region: CASSPLDSSYEQYF. CDR3 DNA sequence: TGTGCCAGCTCTCCGCTAGACAGTTCCTACGAGCAGTACTTC.

This sequence joins TRBV6-5 and TRBJ2-5, with 8 bases fitting TRBD2. CDR3 length: 14 amino acids. Germline CDR1 and CDR2: MNHEY and SVGAGI. V shed 7 bases and J 0 bases; nucleotides not matched to a gene: 4. In DNA, the CDR3 is TGTGCCAGCAAAACTAGCGGCTACCAAGAGACCCAGTACTTC. Protein: CASKTSGYQETQYF.

The chain employs TRBV6-5 and TRBJ2-2; 9 nucleotides agree with TRBD2. The CDR3 is 14 amino acids. V lost 7 bases, J lost 6 bases, and 6 bases stayed unmatched. Germline-derived CDR1 and CDR2 are MNHEY and SVGAGI. CDR3 nucleotides: TGTGCCAGCACCTTAGCGGGAGTCCCCGGGGAGCTGTTTTTT. This encodes CASTLAGVPGELFF.

As regards this clone: The junction departs from germline at one end; a sequencing error may be responsible. The chain couples TRBV7-9 to TRBJ2-1; TRBD1 is a possible D gene (6 bases). In germline, CDR1 is SEHNR, CDR2 FQNEAQ (reference sequence). The CDR3 extends over 18 amino acids. As DNA, the CDR3 is TGTTCCAGCAGCCACACCGGGACAATATTAACACGGAGAAATGAGCAGTTCTTC. This sequence encodes CSSSHTGTILTRRNEQFF.

The V gene is TRBV27, the J gene TRBJ2-1; TRBD2 agrees at 9 bases. This CDR3 spans 15 amino acids. Germline values: CDR1 MNHEY, CDR2 SMNVEV (reference sequence). V shed 0 bases, J shed 7 bases, and the junction held 4 bases outside the gene matches. The CDR3 is CASSLSAGGQNEQFF. As DNA, the CDR3 is TGTGCCAGCAGTTTATCGGCGGGAGGGCAGAATGAGCAGTTCTTC.

This chain uses TRBV7-2 with TRBJ1-1; 7 positions match TRBD1. This CDR3 has 15 amino acids. The V gene end was trimmed by 5 bases and the J gene end by 1 base; junction bases not matched to a gene: 7. CDR1 is SGHTA and CDR2 is FQGNSA in the germline V gene. The CDR3 reads CASSPRTGWNTEAFF. The CDR3 nucleotides are TGTGCCAGCAGCCCAAGGACAGGCTGGAACACTGAAGCTTTCTTT.

The chain joins TRBV9 to TRBJ1-1, with D tentatively TRBD1 (5 bases). Trimming stripped 4 bases from V and 3 bases from J, with 16 bases between. Germline loops: CDR1 SGDLS, CDR2 YYNGEE. The CDR3 totals 15 residues. CDR3 amino acids: CASSPSGGVDTEAFF. Here the CDR3 DNA reads TGTGCCAGCAGCCCTTCTGGGGGGGTGGACACTGAAGCTTTCTTT.

The rearrangement joins TRBV7-8 to TRBJ2-2; D is ambiguous. The CDR3 spans 16 residues. Germline V gene data show CDR1 as SGHVS and CDR2 as FQNEAQ. Trimming shortened V by 5 bases and J by 4 bases, and 17 bases separated the two germline ends. The CDR3 coding sequence is TGTGCCAGCAGCCGAGTCGAAACCCGAGTCACCGGGGAGCTGTTTTTT. Amino acids: CASSRVETRVTGELFF.

A few counts support this clone. The chain joins TRBV27 to TRBJ2-1; 14 positions match TRBD2. V shed 5 bases, J shed 13 bases, and the junction held 7 bases outside the gene matches. Per the germline V gene, CDR1 is MNHEY and CDR2 is SMNVEV (reference sequence). This CDR3 region has 14 residues. CDR3: CASSQSGTSGSQFF. In nucleotides, the CDR3 is TGTGCCAGCAGTCAATCCGGGACTAGCGGGAGTCAGTTCTTC.

This clone was detected only a few times. In DNA, the CDR3 is TGTGCCAGCAGTTACTCGGCAGGGAGGTCGCGTGGCTACACCTTC. Translation gives CASSYSAGRSRGYTF. The chain combines TRBV6-6 with TRBJ1-2; a possible D gene is TRBD1 (5 bases). Trimming cost V 0 bases and J 7 bases, with 15 bases left between them. The CDR3 has 15 amino acids. Germline V lookup: CDR1 MNHNY, CDR2 SVGAGI (reference sequence).

The rearrangement links TRBV6-6 to TRBJ2-3, with 9 bases that match TRBD2. J lost 4 bases, V lost 2 bases, and 4 bases had no gene match. Looked up from germline, CDR1 is MNHNY and CDR2 is SVGAGI (reference sequence). The CDR3 runs to 15 residues. CDR3 coding DNA: TGTGCCAGCAGTTACCAAGCGGGAGGACCAGATACGCAGTATTTT. It is translated as CASSYQAGGPDTQYF.